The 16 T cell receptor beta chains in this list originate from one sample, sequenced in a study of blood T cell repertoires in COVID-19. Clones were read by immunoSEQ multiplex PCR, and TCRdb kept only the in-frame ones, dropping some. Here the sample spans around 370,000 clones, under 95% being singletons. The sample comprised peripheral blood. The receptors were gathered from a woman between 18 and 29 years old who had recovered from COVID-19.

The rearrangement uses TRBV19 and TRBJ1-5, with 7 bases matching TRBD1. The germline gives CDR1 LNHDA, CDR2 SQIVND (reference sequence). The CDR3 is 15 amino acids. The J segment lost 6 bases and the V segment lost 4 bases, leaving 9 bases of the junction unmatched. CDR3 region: CASSTPTGLVQPQHF. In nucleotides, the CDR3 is TGTGCCAGTAGTACCCCGACAGGGTTGGTTCAGCCCCAGCATTTT.

The chain's CDR3 is CASSLDRESGELFF. The CDR3 DNA reads as TGTGCCAGCAGCTTAGATCGGGAGTCCGGGGAGCTGTTTTTT. This chain uses TRBV11-3 with TRBJ2-2; perhaps TRBD2 as D (6 bases). The CDR3 spans 14 residues. V was shortened by 0 bases and J by 6 bases, with 8 bases between the two germline ends. CDR1 is SGHNT and CDR2 is YENEEA in the germline V gene. The full variable domain, in which reference TRBV11-3 and TRBJ2-2 provide the parts outside the CDR3, is EAGVVQSPRYKIIEKKQPVAFWCNPISGHNTLYWYLQNLGQGPELLIRYENEEAVDDSQLPKDRFSAERLKGVDSTLKIQPAELGDSAVYLCASSLDRESGELFFGEGSRLTVL.

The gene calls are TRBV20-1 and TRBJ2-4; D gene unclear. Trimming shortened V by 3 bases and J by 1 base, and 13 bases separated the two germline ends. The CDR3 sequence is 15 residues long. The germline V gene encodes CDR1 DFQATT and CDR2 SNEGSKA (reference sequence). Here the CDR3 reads CSASNRHGAKNIQYF. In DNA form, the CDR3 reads TGCAGTGCTAGTAACCGTCACGGGGCCAAAAACATTCAGTACTTC.

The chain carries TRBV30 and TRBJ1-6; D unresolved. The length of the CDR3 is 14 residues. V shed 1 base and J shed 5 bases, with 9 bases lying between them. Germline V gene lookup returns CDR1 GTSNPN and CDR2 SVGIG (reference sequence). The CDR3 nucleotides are TGTGCCTGGAGTGGCGGGCCGCATAATTCACCCCTCCACTTT. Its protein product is CAWSGGPHNSPLHF.

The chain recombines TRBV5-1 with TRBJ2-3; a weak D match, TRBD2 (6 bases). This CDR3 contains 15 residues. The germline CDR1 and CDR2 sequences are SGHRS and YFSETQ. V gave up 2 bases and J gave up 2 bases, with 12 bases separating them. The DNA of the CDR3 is TGCGCCAGCAGCTTCGCGGGACCTCCCACAGATACGCAGTATTTT. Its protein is CASSFAGPPTDTQYF. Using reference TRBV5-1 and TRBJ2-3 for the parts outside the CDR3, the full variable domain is KAGVTQTPRYLIKTRGQQVTLSCSPISGHRSVSWYQQTPGQGLQFLFEYFSETQRNKGNFPGRFSGRQFSNSRSEMNVSTLELGDSALYLCASSFAGPPTDTQYFGPGTRLTVL.

CDR3 protein: CASSSTGGNQPQHF. The CDR3 DNA reads as TGTGCCAGTAGTTCGACAGGGGGCAATCAGCCCCAGCATTTT. This chain links TRBV19 with TRBJ1-5, with 8 nucleotides matching TRBD1. Germline CDR1 LNHDA, CDR2 SQIVND (reference sequence). The CDR3 runs to 14 residues. The ends lost 5 bases at V and 2 bases at J; junction bases unmatched: 2.

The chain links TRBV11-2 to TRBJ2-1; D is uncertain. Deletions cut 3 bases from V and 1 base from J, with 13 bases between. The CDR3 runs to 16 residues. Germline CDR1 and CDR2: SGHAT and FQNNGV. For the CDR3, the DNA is TGTGCCAGCAGCTTTGTAGTGCTAGAGTCCTACAATGAGCAGTTCTTC. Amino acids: CASSFVVLESYNEQFF.

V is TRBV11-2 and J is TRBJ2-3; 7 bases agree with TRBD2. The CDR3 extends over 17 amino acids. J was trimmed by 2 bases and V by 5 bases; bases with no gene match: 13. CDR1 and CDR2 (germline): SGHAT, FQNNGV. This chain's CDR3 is CASSHLGWRENTDTQYF. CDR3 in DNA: TGTGCCAGCAGCCACCTCGGGTGGCGGGAGAACACAGATACGCAGTATTTT.

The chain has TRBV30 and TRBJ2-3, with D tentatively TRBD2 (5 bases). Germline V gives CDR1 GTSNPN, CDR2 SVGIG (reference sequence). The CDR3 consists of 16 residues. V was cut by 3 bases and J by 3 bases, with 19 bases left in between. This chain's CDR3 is CAWSSRDYPSTDTQYF. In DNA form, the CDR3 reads TGTGCCTGGAGCAGCCGAGACTACCCTTCGACAGATACGCAGTATTTT.

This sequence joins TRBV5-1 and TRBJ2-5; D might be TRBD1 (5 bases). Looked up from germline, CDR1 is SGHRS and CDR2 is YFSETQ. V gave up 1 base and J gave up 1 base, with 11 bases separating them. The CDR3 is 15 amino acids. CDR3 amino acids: CASSLRPGPQETQYF. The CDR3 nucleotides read TGCGCCAGCAGCTTGCGTCCAGGGCCCCAAGAGACCCAGTACTTC.

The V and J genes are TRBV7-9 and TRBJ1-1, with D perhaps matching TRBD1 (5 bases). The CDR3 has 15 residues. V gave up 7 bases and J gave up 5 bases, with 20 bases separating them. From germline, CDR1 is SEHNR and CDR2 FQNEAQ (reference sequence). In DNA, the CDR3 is TGTGCCAGCACCCAAGCCTGGGGGGATGTTACTGAAGCTTTCTTT. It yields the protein CASTQAWGDVTEAFF. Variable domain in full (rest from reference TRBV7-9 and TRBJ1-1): DTGVSQNPRHKITKRGQNVTFRCDPISEHNRLYWYRQTLGQGPEFLTYFQNEAQLEKSRLLSDRFSAERPKGSFSTLEIQRTEQGDSAMYLCASTQAWGDVTEAFFGQGTRLTVV.

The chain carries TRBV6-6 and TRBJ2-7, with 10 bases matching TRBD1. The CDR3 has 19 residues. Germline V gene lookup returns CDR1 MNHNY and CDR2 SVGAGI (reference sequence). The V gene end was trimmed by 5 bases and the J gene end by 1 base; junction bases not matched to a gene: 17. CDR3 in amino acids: CASSPTEPSGTGVSYEQYV. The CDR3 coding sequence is TGTGCCAGCAGTCCGACGGAGCCATCCGGGACAGGGGTATCCTACGAGCAGTACGTC.

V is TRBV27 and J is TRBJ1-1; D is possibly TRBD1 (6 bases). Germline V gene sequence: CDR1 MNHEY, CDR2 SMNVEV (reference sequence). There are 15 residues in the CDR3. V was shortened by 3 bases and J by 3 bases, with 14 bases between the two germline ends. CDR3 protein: CASSLRGGGYTEAFF. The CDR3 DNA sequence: TGTGCCAGCAGTTTGAGAGGGGGAGGGTACACTGAAGCTTTCTTT.

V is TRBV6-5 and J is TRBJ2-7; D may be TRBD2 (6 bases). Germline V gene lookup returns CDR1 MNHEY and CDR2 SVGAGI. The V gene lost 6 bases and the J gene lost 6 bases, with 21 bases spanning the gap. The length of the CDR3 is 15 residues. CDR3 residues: CASSARAGSLAEQYV. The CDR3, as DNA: TGTGCCAGCAGCGCCAGGGCGGGGAGTTTGGCCGAGCAGTACGTC.

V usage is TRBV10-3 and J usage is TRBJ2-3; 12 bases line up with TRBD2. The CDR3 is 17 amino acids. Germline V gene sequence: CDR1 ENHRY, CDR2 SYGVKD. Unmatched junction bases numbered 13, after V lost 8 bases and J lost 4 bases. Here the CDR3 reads CAIQPSSGRVKADTQYF. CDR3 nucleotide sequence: TGTGCCATCCAACCTTCTAGCGGGAGGGTCAAGGCAGATACGCAGTATTTT.

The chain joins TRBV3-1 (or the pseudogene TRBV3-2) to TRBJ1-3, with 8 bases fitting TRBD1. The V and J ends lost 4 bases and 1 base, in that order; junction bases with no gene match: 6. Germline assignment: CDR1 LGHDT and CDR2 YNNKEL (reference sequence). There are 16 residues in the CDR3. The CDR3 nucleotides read TGTGCCAGCAGCCTAATGACAGGGGCGTCTGGAAACACCATATATTTT. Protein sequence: CASSLMTGASGNTIYF.